This T cell receptor (beta chain) is drawn from a study of T cells in tumors after PD-1 blockade (dated by TCRdb to the late 2010s). As for the study more broadly: Patients were excluded if they had prior checkpoint blockade, use of systemic immunosuppressants, or recent radiotherapy or other anti-cancer therapy within 4 weeks. Pembrolizumab 200 mg every 3 weeks or cemiplimab 350 mg every 2 weeks was administered to patients. A subset of patients also received ongoing daily vismodegib 150 mg during anti-PD-1 treatment. On average, peripheral blood samples yielded some 40,000 unique clonotypes and 90,000 to 120,000 TCR templates (range about 21,000-260,000). Paired single-cell RNA and TCR sequencing was done in the study on site-matched tumors from patients with BCC or SCC, both before and after anti-PD-1 therapy. To compare clonotypes in blood and tumor, bulk TCR sequencing was done on about 9 peripheral blood samples taken from roughly 5 patients. RECIST version 1.1 was used to assess clinical response. Summary of the overall study and its limitations: About 41% of tumor TCR clonotypes were detected in blood, and some novel exhausted tumor clones were observed in pre-treatment blood, which was taken as suggesting peripheral recruitment. The source of novel T cell clones was not identified and could include lymphoid organs or rare unexpanded clones within the tumor or its periphery.

Genomic DNA extracted from tumor biopsies or peripheral blood was used for bulk TCRbeta sequencing, with input ranging from roughly 550 ng to 6,500 ng. Every patient had histologically proven advanced or metastatic basal or squamous cell carcinoma and was a poor candidate for surgical resection. Of the 11 patients making up the basal cell carcinoma cohort, roughly eight underwent bulk tumor TCR sequencing. The CDR3 numbers 15 residues from cysteine through phenylalanine. The sequence is cut down to CDR3 DNA, 45 bases in frame from base 1. The germline V gene sets CDR1 to SGHNT and CDR2 to YENEEA. The V end gives up 5 bases and the J end 4 bases, leaving 7 bases in the junction not matched to a gene. On this clone: Its antigen is still unknown. Per-base qualities were not stored, and no clone one base away is much larger.

The immunoSEQ platform was used for deep TCRbeta sequencing. From the authors' description of their analysis: Only productive rearrangements were exported from the immunoSEQ Analyzer for further analysis. T cell phenotypes were assigned to bulk TCRbeta clonotypes by matching the clonotypes to single-cell RNA+TCR-seq clones with the same TCRbeta sequence. Clone enrichment in tumor was calculated as tumor frequency divided by PBMC frequency from bulk TCR sequencing. TCRs were sorted with GLIPH into specificity groups, meaning clusters of distinct TCRs that share CDR3 motifs and likely recognize common antigens. The table was pulled from immuneACCESS by TCRdb, which kept in-frame rearrangements only. Such tables lose some clones; where checked, under half of the loss comes from unresolved V genes, and the rest has no known cause. The DNA gave D and trimming, while V, J and clone size come from that table. Here the sample has tens of thousands of clones; approximately 80% occur a single time. The leading ten clones occupy roughly 9.4% of the sample.

The TCR sequence derives from a human donor with advanced basal cell or squamous cell carcinoma (not recorded which). Sequencing was performed on PBMCs, taken before anti-PD-1 therapy. Recombination joined TRBV11-3 with TRBJ2-1; TRBD2 matches 8 bases in the middle. The CDR3 protein: CASSKLAASYNEQFF. DNA sequence: TGTGCCAGCAGCAAACTAGCGGCGTCATACAATGAGCAGTTCTTC.